This T cell receptor (beta chain) was documented in a study of regulatory T cells in long-lasting Graves disease. Libraries of TCR beta came from iRepertoire HTBI primers plus Arm-PCR of CDR3 regions. MiXCR, applied by TCRdb to the multiplex PCR reads, yields one record per CDR3 protein. The sample lists 400,000 or so distinct CDR3 sequences; under 25% were seen once. Regarding the study as a whole: TRBV28, TRBJ1-2 and TRBJ2-5 were favored in persistent disease.

Stated time point: persistent/refractory GD, antithyroid drugs over 5 years with positive TRAb. PBMC-derived RNA was used for the TCR library. Criteria from the American Thyroid Association guidelines were applied to diagnose Graves' disease. Only a few counts were recorded for this clonotype. Antigen unknown. V was clipped by 4 bases and J by 0 bases; unmatched bases: 8. The CDR3 spans 16 residues. Germline V gene sequence: CDR1 SGHRS, CDR2 YFSETQ. Sequenced material: peripheral blood mononuclear cells (PBMCs), taken when the disease was refractory, from a patient treated with antithyroid drugs. The chain employs TRBV5-1 and TRBJ2-7, with 9 bases that match TRBD1. The clonotype comes from a female donor with Graves disease. The CDR3 sequence is CASSLGQGIPSYEQYF. CDR3 in DNA: TGCGCCAGCAGCCTCGGACAGGGGATACCCTCCTACGAGCAGTACTTC.